This entry describes one TCR beta chain. As yet, its antigen is unknown. Focal radiation was given together with CTLA-4 blockade (ipilimumab) to patients with chemo-refractory metastatic non-small-cell lung cancer. The protocol was immunoSEQ multiplex PCR, while the TCRdb copy is restricted to in-frame clones and leaves out a portion. The top ten clones hold 5.5% to 8% of a sample with about 120,000 clones, 80% to 90% of them seen once. The sample belongs to a study of radiotherapy plus CTLA-4 blockade in lung cancer. Study in general: Patients showed objective responses in about 20% of cases, and disease control was achieved by over 25%. Study results and limitations: Increased serum interferon-beta after radiation also reportedly predicted response strongly. Expansion of tumor-derived TCR clones was observed in blood after radiotherapy plus ipilimumab.

This TCR derives from a human donor with non-small cell lung cancer that progressed on radiotherapy plus ipilimumab. Material: peripheral blood, obtained from a patient treated with radiotherapy plus ipilimumab.

In nucleotides, the CDR3 is TGTGCCAGCAGTGAAAGAGGACGGGCTGGACAGGGGGCTGGCAATCAGCCCCAGCATTTT. This sequence encodes CASSERGRAGQGAGNQPQHF. J is TRBJ1-5 and V is TRBV6-1; 11 nucleotides match TRBD1. This CDR3 has 20 residues. V trimming: 2 bases; J trimming: 2 bases; junction bases outside the gene matches: 14. The V gene's germline CDR1 is MNHNS and CDR2 SASEGT.